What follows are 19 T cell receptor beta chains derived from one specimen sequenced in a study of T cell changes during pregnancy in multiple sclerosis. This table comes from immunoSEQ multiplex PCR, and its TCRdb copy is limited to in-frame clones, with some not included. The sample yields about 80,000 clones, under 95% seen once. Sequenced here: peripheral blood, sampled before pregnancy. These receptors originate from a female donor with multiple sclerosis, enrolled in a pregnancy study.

DNA of the CDR3: TGTGCCAGCAGCCTAACAGGCGCCATGAACACTGAAGCTTTCTTT. Its protein product is CASSLTGAMNTEAFF. V usage is TRBV5-4 and J usage is TRBJ1-1; D possibly corresponds to TRBD1 (5 bases). CDR3 length: 15 amino acids. Germline CDR1 is SGHNT and CDR2 is YYREEE (reference sequence). Trimming cost V 4 bases and J 0 bases, with 13 bases left between them.

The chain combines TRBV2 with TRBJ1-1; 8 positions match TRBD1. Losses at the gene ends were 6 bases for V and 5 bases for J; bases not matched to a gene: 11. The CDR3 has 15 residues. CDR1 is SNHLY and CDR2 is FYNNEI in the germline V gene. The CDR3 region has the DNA TGTGCCAGCAGGAACCCGACAGGGGAAGGTACTGAAGCTTTCTTT. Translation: CASRNPTGEGTEAFF.

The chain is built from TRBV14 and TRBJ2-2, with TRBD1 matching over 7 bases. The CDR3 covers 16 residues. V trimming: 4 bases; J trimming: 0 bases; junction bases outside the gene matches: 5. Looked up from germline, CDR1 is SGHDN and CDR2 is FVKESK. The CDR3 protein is CASSLRDRANTGELFF. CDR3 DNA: TGTGCCAGCAGCCTGAGGGACAGAGCGAACACCGGGGAGCTGTTTTTT.

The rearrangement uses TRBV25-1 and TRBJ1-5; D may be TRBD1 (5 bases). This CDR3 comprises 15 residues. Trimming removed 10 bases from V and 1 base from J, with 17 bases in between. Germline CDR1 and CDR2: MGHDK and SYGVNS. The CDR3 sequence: CATSNDGGSNQPQHF. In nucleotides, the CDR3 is TGTGCCACCTCGAACGACGGGGGAAGCAATCAGCCCCAGCATTTT.

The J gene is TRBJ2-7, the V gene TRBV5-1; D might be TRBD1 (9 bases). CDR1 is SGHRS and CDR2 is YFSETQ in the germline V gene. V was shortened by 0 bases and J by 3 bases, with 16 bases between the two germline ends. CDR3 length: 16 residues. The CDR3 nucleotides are TGCGCCAGCAGCTTGGCGGGGGGGACAGGGAACTACGAGCAGTACTTC. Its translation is CASSLAGGTGNYEQYF.

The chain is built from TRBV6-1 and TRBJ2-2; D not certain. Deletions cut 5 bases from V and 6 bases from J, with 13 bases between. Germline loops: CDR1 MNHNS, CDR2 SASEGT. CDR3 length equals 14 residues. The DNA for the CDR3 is TGTGCCAGCAGTCCGACCGGGTTCCCCGGGGAGCTGTTTTTT. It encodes CASSPTGFPGELFF.

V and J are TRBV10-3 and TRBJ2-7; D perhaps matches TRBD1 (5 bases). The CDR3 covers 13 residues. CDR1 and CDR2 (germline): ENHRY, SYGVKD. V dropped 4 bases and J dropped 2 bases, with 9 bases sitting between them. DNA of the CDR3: TGTGCCATCAGTGCTACAGGACCCTACGAGCAGTACTTC. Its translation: CAISATGPYEQYF.

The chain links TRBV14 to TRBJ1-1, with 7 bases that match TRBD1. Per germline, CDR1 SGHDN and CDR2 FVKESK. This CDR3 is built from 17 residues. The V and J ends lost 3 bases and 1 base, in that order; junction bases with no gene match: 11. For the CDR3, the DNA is TGTGCCAGCAGCCATTGGAGGACAGGTCCAAGGAACACTGAAGCTTTCTTT. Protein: CASSHWRTGPRNTEAFF.

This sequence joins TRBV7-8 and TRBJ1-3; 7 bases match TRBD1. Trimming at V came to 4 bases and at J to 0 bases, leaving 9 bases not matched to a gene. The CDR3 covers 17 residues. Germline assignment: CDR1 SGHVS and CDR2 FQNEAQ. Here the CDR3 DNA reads TGTGCCAGCAGCTCTAGACAGGGTATCCGCTCTGGAAACACCATATATTTT. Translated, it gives CASSSRQGIRSGNTIYF.

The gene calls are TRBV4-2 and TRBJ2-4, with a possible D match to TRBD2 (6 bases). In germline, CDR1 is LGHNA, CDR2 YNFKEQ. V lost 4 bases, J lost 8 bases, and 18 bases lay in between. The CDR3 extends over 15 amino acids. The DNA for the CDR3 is TGTGCCAGCAGCCTCCGAGATGTCGGGAGTTACATTCAGTACTTC. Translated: CASSLRDVGSYIQYF.

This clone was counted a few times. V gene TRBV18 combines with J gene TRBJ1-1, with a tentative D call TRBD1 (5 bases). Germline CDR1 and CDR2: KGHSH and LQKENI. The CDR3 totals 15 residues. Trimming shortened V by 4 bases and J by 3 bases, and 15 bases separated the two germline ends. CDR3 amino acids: CASSLSQGSDTEAFF. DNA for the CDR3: TGTGCCAGCTCACTTTCCCAGGGCTCTGACACTGAAGCTTTCTTT.

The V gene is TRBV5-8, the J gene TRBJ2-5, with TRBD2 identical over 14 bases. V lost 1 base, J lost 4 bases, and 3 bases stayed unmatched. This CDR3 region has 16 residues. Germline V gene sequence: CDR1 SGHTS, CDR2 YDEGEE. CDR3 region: CASSLYGLAGGETQYF. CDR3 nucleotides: TGTGCCAGCAGCTTGTACGGACTAGCGGGAGGAGAGACCCAGTACTTC.

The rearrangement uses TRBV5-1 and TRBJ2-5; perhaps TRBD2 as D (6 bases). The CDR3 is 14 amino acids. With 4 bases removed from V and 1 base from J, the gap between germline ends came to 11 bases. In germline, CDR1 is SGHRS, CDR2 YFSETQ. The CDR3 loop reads CASSPGTSQETQYF. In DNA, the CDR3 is TGCGCCAGCAGCCCCGGGACTTCCCAAGAGACCCAGTACTTC.

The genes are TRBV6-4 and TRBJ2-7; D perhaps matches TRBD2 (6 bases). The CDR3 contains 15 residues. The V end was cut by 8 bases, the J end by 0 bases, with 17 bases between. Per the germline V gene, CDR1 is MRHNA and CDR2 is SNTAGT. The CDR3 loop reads CASDLSGKSSYEQYF. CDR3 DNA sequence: TGTGCCAGCGACCTTAGCGGAAAGAGCTCCTACGAGCAGTACTTC.

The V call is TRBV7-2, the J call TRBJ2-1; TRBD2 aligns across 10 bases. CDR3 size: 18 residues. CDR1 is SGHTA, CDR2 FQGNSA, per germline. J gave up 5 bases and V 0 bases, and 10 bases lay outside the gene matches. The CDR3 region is CASSLASSSGSPHNEQFF. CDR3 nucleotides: TGTGCCAGCAGCTTAGCTTCGTCTAGCGGGAGTCCCCACAATGAGCAGTTCTTC.

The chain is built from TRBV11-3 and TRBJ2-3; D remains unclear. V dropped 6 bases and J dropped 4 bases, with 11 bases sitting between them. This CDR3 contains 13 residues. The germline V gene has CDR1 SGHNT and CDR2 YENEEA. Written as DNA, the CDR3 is TGTGCCAGCAGTCGTCAAGGAGCAGATACGCAGTATTTT. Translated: CASSRQGADTQYF.

The CDR3 reads CAIKAAANTGELFF. The DNA of the CDR3 is TGTGCCATCAAAGCGGCGGCAAACACCGGGGAGCTGTTTTTT. The V and J genes are TRBV19 and TRBJ2-2, with D perhaps matching TRBD2 (5 bases). Germline V CDR1 and CDR2: LNHDA, SQIVND (reference sequence). The V gene lost 10 bases and the J gene lost 2 bases, with 14 bases spanning the gap. The CDR3 runs 14 residues.

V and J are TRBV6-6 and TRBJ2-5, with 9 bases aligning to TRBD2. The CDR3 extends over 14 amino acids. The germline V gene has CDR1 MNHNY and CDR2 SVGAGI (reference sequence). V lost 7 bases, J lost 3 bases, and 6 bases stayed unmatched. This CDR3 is CASNQGLAKETQYF. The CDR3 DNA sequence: TGTGCCAGCAACCAGGGACTAGCAAAAGAGACCCAGTACTTC.

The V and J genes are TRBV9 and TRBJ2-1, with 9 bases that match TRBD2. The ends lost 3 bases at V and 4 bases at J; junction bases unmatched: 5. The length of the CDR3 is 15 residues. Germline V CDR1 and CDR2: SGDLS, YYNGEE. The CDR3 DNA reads TGTGCCAGCAGCGCCAGCGGGAGGAGGTACAATGAGCAGTTCTTC. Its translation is CASSASGRRYNEQFF.